These T cell receptor beta chains were read from a single sample in a study of beta chain features in type 1 diabetes. Profiling relied on immunoSEQ multiplex PCR, and the TCRdb table lists in-frame clones only, not all of them. The sample yields 300,000 to 350,000 clones, roughly 8.8% seen once. Sequenced material: central memory CD4+ T cells from blood. These receptors were taken from a young man with type 1 diabetes. The CDR3 runs from the conserved cysteine through the conserved F or W. The order of the fields is J gene, D gene, clone size, V gene, CDR3 DNA, CDR3 protein. D genes are given only for firm matches. Size is omitted from some rows. Given values are once, few, many or a class for expanded clones.

>TRBJ1-5|TRBD1|NA|TRBV6-1
TGTGCCATCAGTGAGTCTGTCAGGGGGGATCAGCCCCAGCATTTT
CAISESVRGDQPQHF
>TRBJ2-1|TRBD1|few|TRBV7-6
TGTGCCAGCAGCTTCGGGGGACAGGGTACCAATGAGCAGTTCTTC
CASSFGGQGTNEQFF
>TRBJ2-2|NA|few|TRBV7-2
TGTGCCAGCAGCTCCCAGGGAGGGGGGAACACCGGGGAGCTGTTTTTT
CASSSQGGGNTGELFF
>TRBJ2-1|TRBD1|NA|TRBV14
TGTGCCAGCAGTTCCCTCACCGGGACAGGGGCGTTCTTC
CASSSLTGTGAFF
>TRBJ2-3|TRBD2|NA|TRBV5-5
TGTGCCAGCAGCCTGGGGACTAGAGGGCAAACAGATACGCAGTATTTT
CASSLGTRGQTDTQYF
>TRBJ2-3|TRBD2|few|TRBV5-6
TGTGCCAGCAGCTTCTTTCTAGCGGGGGGCCGAGGAGATACGCAGTATTTT
CASSFFLAGGRGDTQYF
>TRBJ2-2|NA|few|TRBV18
TGTGCCAGCTCACCAGAGATCGGGAACACCGGGGAGCTGTTTTTT
CASSPEIGNTGELFF
>TRBJ2-7|NA|few|TRBV5-1
TGCGCCAGCAGCAAGGACTTGTCTCTTTTCTACGAGCAGTACTTC
CASSKDLSLFYEQYF
>TRBJ2-5|NA|few|TRBV2
TGTGCCAGCAGTCTGACCACGAACCAAGAGACCCAGTACTTC
CASSLTTNQETQYF
>TRBJ2-3|TRBD2|few|TRBV13
TGTGCCAGCAGCCTTAAGAGCGGGACGACAGATACGCAGTATTTT
CASSLKSGTTDTQYF
>TRBJ1-5|NA|NA|TRBV7-2
TGTGCCAGCAGCTTAGTAGCAGGGTGGGACAATCAGCCCCAGCATTTT
CASSLVAGWDNQPQHF
>TRBJ2-3|TRBD2|NA|TRBV7-2
TGTGCCAGCAGCTTAGGTTTAGCGGGGGGGCCAGGAGATACGCAGTATTTT
CASSLGLAGGPGDTQYF
>TRBJ2-3|NA|many|TRBV7-8
TGTGCCAGCCTCGGGGTGGGCCTGACCACAGATACGCAGTATTTT
CASLGVGLTTDTQYF